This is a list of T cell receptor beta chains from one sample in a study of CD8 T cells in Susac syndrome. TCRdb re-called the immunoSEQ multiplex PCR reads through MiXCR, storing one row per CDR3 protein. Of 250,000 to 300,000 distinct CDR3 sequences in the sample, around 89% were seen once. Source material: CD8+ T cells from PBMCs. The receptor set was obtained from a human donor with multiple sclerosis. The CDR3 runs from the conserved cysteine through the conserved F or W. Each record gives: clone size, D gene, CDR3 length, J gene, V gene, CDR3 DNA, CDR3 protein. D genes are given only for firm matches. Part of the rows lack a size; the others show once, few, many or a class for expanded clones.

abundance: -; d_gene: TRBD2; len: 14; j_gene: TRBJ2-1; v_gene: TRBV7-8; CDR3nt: TGTGCCAGCAGCTTGTATAGCGGGGGGAATGAGCAGTTCTTC; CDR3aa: CASSLYSGGNEQFF
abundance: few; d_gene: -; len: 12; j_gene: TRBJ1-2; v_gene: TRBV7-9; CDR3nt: TGTGCCAGCAGCCCCCACAGCTATGGCTACACCTTC; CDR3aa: CASSPHSYGYTF
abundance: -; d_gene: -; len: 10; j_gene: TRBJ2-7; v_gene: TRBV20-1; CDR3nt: TGCAGTGCTAGGGCTCACGAGCAGTACTTC; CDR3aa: CSARAHEQYF
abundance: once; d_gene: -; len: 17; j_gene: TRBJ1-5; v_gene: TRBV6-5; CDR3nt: TGTGCCAGCAGTTACTCGGAGACAGGCACCTCTAATCAGCCCCAGCATTTT; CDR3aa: CASSYSETGTSNQPQHF
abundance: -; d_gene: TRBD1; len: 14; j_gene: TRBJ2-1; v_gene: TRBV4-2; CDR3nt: TGTGCCAGCAGCCCCCGGGACAGGGAATATGAGCAGTTCTTC; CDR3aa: CASSPRDREYEQFF
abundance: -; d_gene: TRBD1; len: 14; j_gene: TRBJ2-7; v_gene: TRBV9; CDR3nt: TGTGCCAGCAGCGCCGGACAGGGTACCTACGAGCAGTACTTC; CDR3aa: CASSAGQGTYEQYF
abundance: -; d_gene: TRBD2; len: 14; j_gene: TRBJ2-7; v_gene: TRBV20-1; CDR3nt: TGCAGTGCTAGGAAAAGCGGGAAAGGGTACGAGCAGTACTTC; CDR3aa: CSARKSGKGYEQYF
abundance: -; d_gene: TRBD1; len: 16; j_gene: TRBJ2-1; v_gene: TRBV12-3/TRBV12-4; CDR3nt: TGTGCCAGCAGTTTATTTTTTGGGACAGGGATTTATGAGCAGTTCTTC; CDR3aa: CASSLFFGTGIYEQFF
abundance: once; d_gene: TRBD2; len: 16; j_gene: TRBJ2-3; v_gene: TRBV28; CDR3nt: TGTGCCAGCAGTTTCCCAGCGGGAGAGGGCACAGATACGCAGTATTTT; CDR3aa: CASSFPAGEGTDTQYF
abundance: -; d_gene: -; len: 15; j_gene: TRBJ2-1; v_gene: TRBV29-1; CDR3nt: TGCAGCGTTAAAGGGGGGACGTACTCCTACAATGAGCAGTTCTTC; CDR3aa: CSVKGGTYSYNEQFF
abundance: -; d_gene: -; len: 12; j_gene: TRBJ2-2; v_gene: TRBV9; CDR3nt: TGTGCCAGCAGCGCCCAGAGGGGGGAGCTGTTTTTT; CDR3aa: CASSAQRGELFF
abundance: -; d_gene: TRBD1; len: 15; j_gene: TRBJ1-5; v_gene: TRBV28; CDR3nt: TGTGCCAGCAATCGACTGACAGGGCTTGATCAGCCCCAGCATTTT; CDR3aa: CASNRLTGLDQPQHF
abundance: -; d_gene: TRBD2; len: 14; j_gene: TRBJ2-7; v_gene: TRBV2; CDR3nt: TGTGCCAGCAGGTGGACTAGCGGGATCCCCGAGCAGTACTTC; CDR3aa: CASRWTSGIPEQYF
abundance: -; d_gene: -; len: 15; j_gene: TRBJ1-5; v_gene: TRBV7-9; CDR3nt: TGTGCCAGCAGCCACACCGGGCCCGGCAATCAGCCCCAGCATTTT; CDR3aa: CASSHTGPGNQPQHF
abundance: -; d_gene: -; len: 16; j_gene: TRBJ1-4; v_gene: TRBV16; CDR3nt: TGTGCCAGCAGCCAACCGGGGATAGCAACTAATGAAAAACTGTTTTTT; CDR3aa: CASSQPGIATNEKLFF
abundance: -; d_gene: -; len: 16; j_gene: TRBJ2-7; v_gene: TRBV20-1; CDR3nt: TGCAGTGCTAGAAGTCAGGGGATGCCTTCCTCCTACGAGCAGTACTTC; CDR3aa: CSARSQGMPSSYEQYF